This paragraph covers one T cell receptor (beta chain) sequence. Only in-frame clones appear in the TCRdb table, and some are missing; sequencing was by immunoSEQ multiplex PCR. In the table there are tens of thousands of clones, less than 85% of which are singletons. The data belong to a study of blood T cell repertoires in COVID-19. V was pared by 1 base and J by 5 bases, with 5 bases between. Germline V lookup: CDR1 DFQATT, CDR2 SNEGSKA (reference sequence). The CDR3 spans 11 residues. The V call is TRBV20-1, the J call TRBJ2-5; D remains ambiguous. Material: peripheral blood. This TCR came from a woman in her 50s with active or convalescent COVID-19. The CDR3 region is CSARARETQYF. CDR3 nucleotides: TGCAGTGCTAGAGCACGGGAGACCCAGTACTTC.